This TCR beta chain stems from a study of T cells in Graves' hyperthyroidism and ophthalmopathy (dated by TCRdb to between 2017 and 2020). Concerning the study at large: Peripheral blood was collected at initial diagnosis, before any treatment. A discovery cohort of about 95 patients, roughly 43 with Graves' ophthalmopathy and over 55 with stable Graves' hyperthyroidism, was used to find distinguishing TCR V-J signatures. Whether ophthalmopathy could be predicted prospectively was tested in an independent validation cohort made up of under 20 hyperthyroidism patients plus 17 patients who later progressed to ophthalmopathy. The 95 to 100 discovery patients were randomly split 7:3 into training and test sets. In more than five Graves' hyperthyroidism patients, the study also compared T-cell repertoires from thyroid tissue with T-cell repertoires from blood. After blood sampling, hyperthyroidism patients were treated with methimazole at a starting dose of 30 mg daily, and ophthalmopathy patients were treated with high-dose intravenous methylprednisolone. TCR Vbeta CDR3 sequencing of around 130 peripheral blood samples (approximately 44 ophthalmopathy, roughly 74 hyperthyroidism and around 17 progressor patients) is reported in the paper.

With respect to this clonotype: What this receptor recognizes is not known. There are no base qualities to consult, and no much larger clone falls within one base.

From the cysteine up to the phenylalanine, the CDR3 has a length of 16 residues. Of all the DNA, just the CDR3 is kept, 48 bases in frame from base 1. Looking up the germline V gene yields CDR1 SGHVS and CDR2 FQNEAQ. V ends up 0 bases short and J 4 bases short, with an unmatched junction base count of 6. The TCR beta CDR3 regions were amplified from the RNA transcripts. The first round of RT-PCR for the TCR CDR3 was performed with the HTBI primer set and the Qiagen OneStep RT-PCR kit. The libraries were constructed in a second round of multiplex PCR and then size-selected and purified. Paired-end sequencing of the libraries was performed with 100 bp reads on an Illumina HiSeq2000. The published analysis was carried out like this. SOAPnuke was used to process the raw data, removing reads that contained adapters or uncalled bases, had a mean Phred below 15, or lacked an exact match to the constant primer or identifier. COPE v1.2.5 was used to merge high-quality paired reads, and clonotypes were defined as unique nucleotide sequences. MiTCR v1.1 was used to align the clonotypes against IMGT TRBV, TRBD and TRBJ reference segments. The analysis included only V-J combinations with a frequency above 0.0001, which together covered over 98% of the repertoires. The TCS score was defined as F50 (clonal expansion) divided by E x V (chaos), with BLOSUM62-based TCRdist calculated between CDR3 peptides within each V-J. Welch's t-statistics and random forest reduced around 550 V-J features to under 15, which were used in a naive Bayes classifier (R e1071). The public sequencing data were trimmed at Q25 with fastp and processed into clonotypes with MiXCR by TCRdb, which kept only in-frame beta chains. Duplicate CDR3 protein sequences are folded into a single record with the most common DNA and genes. The V and J calls and clone size are TCRdb's, not the authors'. This sample is represented by 300,000 or so distinct CDR3 sequences; roughly 17% of them were singletons. The ten largest clones capture around 33% of the sample.

A patient counted as having stable Graves' hyperthyroidism if no progression to ophthalmopathy occurred over 18 months of follow-up. The hyperthyroidism patients were between 18 and 65 years old and newly diagnosed, with a disease duration of less than 2 months. Patients with uncontrolled infections, other autoimmune diseases, pregnancy or lactation were excluded. Diagnoses relied on clinical symptoms, serum thyroxine and TRAb, thyroid ultrasound and orbital computed tomography. PBMCs were isolated from roughly 10 ml of fresh peripheral blood by Ficoll-Paque density gradient centrifugation. Trizol reagent was used to extract total RNA, and RNA quality was then checked on an Agilent 2100 Bioanalyzer. The full study reports these points: Most expanded thyroid clonotypes (frequency above 0.001) were also detected in blood, a finding suggesting that blood repertoires may reflect thyroid immune responses. During validation, the model predicted progression to ophthalmopathy a median of roughly 7.1 months ahead of onset, with almost 71% sensitivity and about 75% specificity. In cross-validation, a model built on a 13 V-J signature told ophthalmopathy apart from stable hyperthyroidism with under 90% sensitivity and roughly 83% specificity, and in testing the same model reached 80%/75%. Sample size was not statistically predetermined, and blinding of investigators to group allocation was not performed.

The sample comprised blood. This TCR was recovered from a man aged 30 to 45 with Graves' hyperthyroidism. This sequence uses TRBV7-8 and TRBJ2-5, with TRBD2 matching 9 junction bases. DNA sequence: TGTGCCAGCAGCTTAGCGTGGCGGGAGGGAAGAGAGACCCAGTACTTC. The encoded protein is CASSLAWREGRETQYF.